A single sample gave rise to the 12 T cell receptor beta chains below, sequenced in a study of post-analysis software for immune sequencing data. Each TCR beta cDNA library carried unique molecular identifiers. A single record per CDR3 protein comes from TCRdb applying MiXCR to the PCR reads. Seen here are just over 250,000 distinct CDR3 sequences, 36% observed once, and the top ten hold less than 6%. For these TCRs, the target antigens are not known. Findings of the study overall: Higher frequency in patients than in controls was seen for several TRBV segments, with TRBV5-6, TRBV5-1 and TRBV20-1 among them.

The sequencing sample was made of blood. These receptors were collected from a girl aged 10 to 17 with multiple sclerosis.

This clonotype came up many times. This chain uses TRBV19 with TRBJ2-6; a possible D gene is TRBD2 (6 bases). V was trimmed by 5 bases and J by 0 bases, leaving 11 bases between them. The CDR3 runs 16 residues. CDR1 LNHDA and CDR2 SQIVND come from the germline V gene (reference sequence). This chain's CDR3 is CASSSGESSGANVLTF. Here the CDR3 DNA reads TGTGCCAGTAGTTCGGGGGAGAGCTCTGGGGCCAACGTCCTGACTTTC.

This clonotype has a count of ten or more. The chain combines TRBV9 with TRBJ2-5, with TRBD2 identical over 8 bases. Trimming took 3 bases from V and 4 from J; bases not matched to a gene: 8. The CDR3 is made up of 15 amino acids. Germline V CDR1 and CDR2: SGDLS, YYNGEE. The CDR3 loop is CASSAILAAGETQYF. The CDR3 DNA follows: TGTGCCAGCAGCGCAATACTAGCGGCCGGAGAGACCCAGTACTTC.

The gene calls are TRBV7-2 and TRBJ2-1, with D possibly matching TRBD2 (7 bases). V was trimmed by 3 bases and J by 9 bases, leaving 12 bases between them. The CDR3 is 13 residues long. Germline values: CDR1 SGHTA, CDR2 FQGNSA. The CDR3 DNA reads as TGTGCCAGCAGCTTTCAGGCGGGGGCTGAGCAGTTCTTC. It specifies CASSFQAGAEQFF.

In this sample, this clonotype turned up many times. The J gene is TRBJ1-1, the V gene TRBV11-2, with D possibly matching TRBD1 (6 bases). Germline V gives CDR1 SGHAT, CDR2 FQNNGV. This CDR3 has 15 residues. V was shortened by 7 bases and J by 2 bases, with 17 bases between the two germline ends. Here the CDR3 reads CASNVLGQLNTEAFF. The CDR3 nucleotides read TGTGCCAGCAACGTCTTAGGACAGCTTAACACTGAAGCTTTCTTT.

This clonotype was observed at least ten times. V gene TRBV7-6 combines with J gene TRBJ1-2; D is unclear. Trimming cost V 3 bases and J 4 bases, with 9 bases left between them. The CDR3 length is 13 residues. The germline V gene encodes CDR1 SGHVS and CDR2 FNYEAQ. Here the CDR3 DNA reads TGTGCCAGCAGCTTGGGCGAGAGCTATGGCTACACCTTC. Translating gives CASSLGESYGYTF.

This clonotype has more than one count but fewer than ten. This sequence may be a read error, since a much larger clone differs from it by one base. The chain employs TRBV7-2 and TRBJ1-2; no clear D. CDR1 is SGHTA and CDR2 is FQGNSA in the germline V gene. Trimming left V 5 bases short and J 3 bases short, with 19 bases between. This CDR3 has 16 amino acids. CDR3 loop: CASSRNQDTLYYGYTF. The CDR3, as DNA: TGTGCCAGCAGCCGAAACCAGGATACCCTTTACTATGGCTACACCTTC.

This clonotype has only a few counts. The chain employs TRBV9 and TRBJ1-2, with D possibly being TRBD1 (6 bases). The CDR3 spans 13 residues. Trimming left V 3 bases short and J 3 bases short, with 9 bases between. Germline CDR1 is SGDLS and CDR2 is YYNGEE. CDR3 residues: CASSGQVDYGYTF. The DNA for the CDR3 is TGTGCCAGCAGCGGACAGGTCGACTATGGCTACACCTTC.

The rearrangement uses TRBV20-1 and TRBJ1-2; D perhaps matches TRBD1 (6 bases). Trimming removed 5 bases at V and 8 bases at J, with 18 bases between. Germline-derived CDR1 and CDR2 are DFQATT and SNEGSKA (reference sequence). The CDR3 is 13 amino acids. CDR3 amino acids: CSAGGHGAPGYTF. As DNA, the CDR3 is TGCAGTGCTGGGGGACACGGGGCGCCGGGCTACACCTTC.

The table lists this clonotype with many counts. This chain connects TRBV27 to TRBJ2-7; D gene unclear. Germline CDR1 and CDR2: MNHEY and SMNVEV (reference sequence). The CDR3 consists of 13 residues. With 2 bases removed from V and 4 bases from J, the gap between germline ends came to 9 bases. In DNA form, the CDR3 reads TGTGCCAGCAGTTTAGGGTTCGGGTACGAGCAGTACTTC. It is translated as CASSLGFGYEQYF.

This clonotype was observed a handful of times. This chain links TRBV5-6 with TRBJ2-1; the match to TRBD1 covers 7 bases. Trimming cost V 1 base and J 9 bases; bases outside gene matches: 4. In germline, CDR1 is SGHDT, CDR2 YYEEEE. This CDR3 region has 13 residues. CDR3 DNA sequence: TGTGCCAGCAGCTTGCCCCCAGGGGGTGAGCAGTTCTTC. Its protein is CASSLPPGGEQFF.

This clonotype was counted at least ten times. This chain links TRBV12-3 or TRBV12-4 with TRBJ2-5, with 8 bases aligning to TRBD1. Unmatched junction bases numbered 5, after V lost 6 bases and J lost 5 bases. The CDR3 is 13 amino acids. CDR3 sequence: CASRQGGRETQYF. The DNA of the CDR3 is TGTGCCAGCAGACAGGGGGGCAGGGAGACCCAGTACTTC.

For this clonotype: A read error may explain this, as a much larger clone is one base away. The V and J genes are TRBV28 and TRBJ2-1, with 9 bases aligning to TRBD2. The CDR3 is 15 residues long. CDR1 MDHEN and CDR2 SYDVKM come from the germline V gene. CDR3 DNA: TGTGCCGGCAGTGGTAGCGGGAGACACTACAATGAGCAGTTCTTC. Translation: CAGSGSGRHYNEQFF.